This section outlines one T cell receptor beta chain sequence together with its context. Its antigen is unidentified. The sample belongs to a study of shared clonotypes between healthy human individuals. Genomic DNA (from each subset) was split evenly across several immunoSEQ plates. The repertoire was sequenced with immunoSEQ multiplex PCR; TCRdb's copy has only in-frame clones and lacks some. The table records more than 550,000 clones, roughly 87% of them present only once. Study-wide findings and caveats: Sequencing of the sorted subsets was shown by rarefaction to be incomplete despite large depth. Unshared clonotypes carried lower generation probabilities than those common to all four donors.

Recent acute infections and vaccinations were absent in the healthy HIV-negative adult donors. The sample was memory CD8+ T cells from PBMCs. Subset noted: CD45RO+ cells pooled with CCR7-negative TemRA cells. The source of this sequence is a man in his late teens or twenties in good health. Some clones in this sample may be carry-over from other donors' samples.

CDR3 amino acids: CASFHSGTGEQYF. The CDR3 DNA reads TGTGCCAGCTTCCATAGCGGGACGGGCGAGCAGTACTTC. The rearrangement uses TRBV2 and TRBJ2-7; 8 bases are shared with TRBD2. In germline, CDR1 is SNHLY, CDR2 FYNNEI. The CDR3 sequence is 13 residues long. With 8 bases clipped from V and 6 bases from J, the junction kept 9 bases outside the gene matches.